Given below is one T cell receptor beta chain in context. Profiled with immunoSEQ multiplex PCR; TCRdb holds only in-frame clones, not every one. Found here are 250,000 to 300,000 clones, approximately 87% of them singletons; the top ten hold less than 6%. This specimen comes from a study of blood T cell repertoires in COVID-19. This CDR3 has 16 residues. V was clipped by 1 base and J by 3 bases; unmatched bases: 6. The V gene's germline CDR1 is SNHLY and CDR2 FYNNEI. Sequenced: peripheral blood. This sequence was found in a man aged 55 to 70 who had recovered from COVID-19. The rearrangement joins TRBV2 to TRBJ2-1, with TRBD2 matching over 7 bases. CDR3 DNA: TGTGCCAGCAGTGAAGTCCGGCTAGCGGTCTACAATGAGCAGTTCTTC. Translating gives CASSEVRLAVYNEQFF.